This T cell receptor (beta chain) was identified in a study of yellow fever vaccine responses in identical twins. Study-level points and caveats: Convergence reportedly seemed to mark part of the twins' vaccine T cell response, with personalization marking the rest.

With regard to this clonotype: What it binds is unknown.

CDR1 and CDR2 from the germline V gene are SGHTA and FQGTGA. The ends lost 5 bases at V and 0 bases at J; junction bases unmatched: 3. The CDR3 runs to 15 residues. TCRdb fed the RT-PCR reads into MiXCR, producing one record per CDR3 protein. Here the sample spans roughly 6,900 distinct CDR3 sequences, about 82% being singletons. The chain recombines TRBV7-3 with TRBJ2-2, with 7 bases lining up with TRBD1. The sample in question was T cells from blood (PBMCs), unsorted or a sorted subset (not recorded which), obtained before or after yellow fever vaccination (not recorded which). This receptor was identified in a woman aged 18 to 35 who received the yellow fever vaccine. CDR3 nucleotides: TGTGCCAGCAGCGTCGGGACAGCGAACACCGGGGAGCTGTTTTTT. Translated, it gives CASSVGTANTGELFF. The full variable domain, completed using reference TRBV7-3 and TRBJ2-2, is GAGVSQTPSNKVTEKGKYVELRCDPISGHTALYWYRQSLGQGPEFLIYFQGTGAADDSGLPNDRFFAVRPEGSVSTLKIQRTERGDSAVYLCASSVGTANTGELFFGEGSRLTVL.